Listed below are T cell receptor beta chains from one sample, sequenced in a study of blood T cells in healthy people across ages. In TCRdb, the 5' RACE reads were re-called with MiXCR into one record per CDR3 protein. The sample has over a million distinct CDR3 sequences; roughly 59% are singletons. Sequenced input: blood. Receptor source: a man aged 18-30 years in good health. Each CDR3 is given with its conserved first and last residue. D genes are given only for firm matches. Clone size is not always given. Where it is, it says once, few, many or a class for expanded clones.

TRBD2 | NA | TRBJ2-7 | TRBV3-1 | CASSPHSTLAEHYEQYF | TGTGCCAGCAGCCCCCACAGCACACTAGCGGAACACTACGAGCAGTACTTC
NA | NA | TRBJ2-1 | TRBV7-2 | CASSSRQEKNNEQFF | TGTGCCAGCAGCTCCCGACAGGAGAAAAACAATGAGCAGTTCTTC
NA | NA | TRBJ2-7 | TRBV6-1 | CASSESHYEQYF | TGTGCCAGCAGTGAGTCTCATTACGAGCAGTACTTT
TRBD2 | NA | TRBJ2-1 | TRBV6-2/TRBV6-3 | CATKASGTREYNEQFF | TGTGCCACCAAAGCTTCCGGGACTAGGGAATACAATGAGCAGTTCTTC
NA | NA | TRBJ2-7 | TRBV7-6 | CASSLVGASLYHEQYF | TGTGCCAGCAGCTTAGTAGGGGCTAGTTTATACCACGAGCAGTACTTC
NA | once | TRBJ1-5 | TRBV7-2 | CASSLTTGPNQPQHF | TGTGCCAGCAGCTTAACCACCGGGCCTAATCAGCCCCAGCATTTT
NA | NA | TRBJ1-1 | TRBV29-1 | CSVGRGGGFTEAFF | TGCAGCGTCGGGCGGGGAGGAGGCTTTACTGAAGCTTTCTTT
NA | few | TRBJ2-1 | TRBV7-9 | CASSWRGPEQFF | TGTGCCAGCTCTTGGCGGGGTCCTGAGCAGTTCTTC
NA | NA | TRBJ2-7 | TRBV7-9 | CASSFRGSRYEQYF | TGTGCCAGCAGCTTCAGAGGGTCCCGTTACGAGCAGTACTTC
NA | NA | TRBJ1-1 | TRBV29-1 | CSADTGTEAFF | TGCAGCGCAGATACGGGCACTGAAGCTTTCTTT
NA | NA | TRBJ1-4 | TRBV10-3 | CATSVANEKLFF | TGTGCCACATCCGTAGCTAATGAAAAACTGTTTTTT
TRBD2 | few | TRBJ2-3 | TRBV4-1 | CASRRLALTDTQYF | TGCGCCAGCAGACGACTAGCGCTCACAGATACGCAGTATTTT
NA | few | TRBJ1-2 | TRBV7-9 | CASSPLWEWDGYTF | NA
TRBD1 | NA | TRBJ2-5 | TRBV11-1 | CASGQGGKTQYF | TGTGCCAGTGGACAGGGTGGAAAGACCCAGTACTTC
NA | NA | TRBJ2-3 | TRBV20-1 | CSAPAGLDTQYF | TGCAGTGCTCCGGCCGGTTTAGATACGCAGTATTTT
TRBD1 | few | TRBJ2-1 | TRBV2 | CASSVTGNVYNEQFF | TGTGCCAGCAGCGTGACAGGGAACGTCTACAATGAGCAGTTCTTC
TRBD1 | few | TRBJ2-5 | TRBV12-3/TRBV12-4 | CATWDSQETQYF | TGTGCCACCTGGGACAGCCAAGAGACCCAGTACTTC
NA | NA | TRBJ2-7 | TRBV12-3/TRBV12-4 | CASSLGSRLFEQYF | TGTGCCAGCAGCCTCGGCAGCCGACTGTTCGAGCAGTACTTC
NA | few | TRBJ2-1 | TRBV20-1 | CSALTTTYNEQFF | TGCAGTGCCTTGACTACCACTTACAATGAGCAGTTCTTC
TRBD1 | few | TRBJ2-5 | TRBV20-1 | CSFPGQGGLAQFLPQETQYF | TGCAGTTTCCCGGGACAGGGGGGACTAGCCCAGTTTTTGCCTCAAGAGACCCAGTACTTC
TRBD1 | NA | TRBJ2-7 | TRBV4-3 | CASSQDQGAGYNEQYF | TGCGCCAGCAGCCAAGATCAGGGGGCGGGCTACAATGAGCAGTACTTC
NA | NA | TRBJ2-7 | TRBV6-2/TRBV6-3 | CVSSSIRDFHEQYF | TGTGTCAGCAGTTCAATCCGGGACTTCCACGAGCAGTACTTC
TRBD1 | few | TRBJ1-6 | TRBV4-2 | CASSQDVGTGGSPLHF | TGTGCCAGCAGCCAAGATGTAGGGACAGGGGGTTCACCCCTCCACTTT
NA | NA | TRBJ1-3 | TRBV20-1 | CSAGRDGVGSGNTIYF | TGCAGTGCTGGCCGGGACGGAGTAGGGTCTGGAAACACCATATATTTT
TRBD1 | NA | TRBJ2-7 | TRBV4-1 | CASSQLITGEAYEQYF | TGCGCCAGCAGCCAACTTATTACAGGGGAAGCCTACGAGCAGTACTTC
TRBD1 | NA | TRBJ2-3 | TRBV4-2 | CASSQDGPGGKTDTQYF | TGTGCCAGCAGCCAAGATGGGCCAGGGGGTAAAACCGATACGCAGTATTTT
TRBD1 | NA | TRBJ1-3 | TRBV14 | CASSSRHGQGGNTIYF | TGTGCCAGCAGCAGTCGCCACGGACAGGGGGGAAACACCATATATTTT
NA | few | TRBJ2-3 | TRBV3-1 | CASSQDVATSTDTQYF | TGTGCCAGCAGCCAAGACGTAGCAACTAGCACAGATACGCAGTATTTT
NA | few | TRBJ2-7 | TRBV27 | CASSQNRDFSYEQYF | TGTGCCAGCAGTCAAAACCGGGACTTCTCCTACGAGCAGTACTTC